This T cell receptor (beta chain) came from a study of Graves' ophthalmopathy and Graves' hyperthyroidism. As the template, RNA transcripts were used to amplify TCR beta CDR3 regions. The authors performed first-round RT-PCR with HTBI primers and then a second-round multiplex PCR. Using its own MiXCR run on the multiplex PCR reads, TCRdb lists one record per CDR3 protein. Of hundreds of thousands of distinct CDR3 sequences listed, roughly 39% are singletons. Germline trimming cut 1 base from V and 5 bases from J; bases unmatched to any gene: 6. Germline CDR1 SGHTA, CDR2 FQGNSA. The CDR3 sequence is 15 residues long.

The sequencing sample was made of peripheral blood. This sequence was found in an adult man with Graves' ophthalmopathy. V is TRBV7-2 and J is TRBJ2-3; 7 bases are shared with TRBD2. The CDR3 DNA follows: TGTGCCAGCAGCTTAGTGGTGGTAGCGGGAGATACGCAGTATTTT. Protein product: CASSLVVVAGDTQYF.